This TCR beta chain was recorded in a study of molecular identifiers for immune sequencing clone quantification. Germline CDR1 and CDR2: LGHNA and YSLEER. CDR3 length: 12 residues. As concerns this clonotype: Its antigen is not identified. A much more abundant neighbour one base away suggests this may be a read error.

TCRdb analysed the PCR reads with MiXCR anew, one entry per CDR3 protein. The sample holds approximately 680,000 distinct CDR3 sequences; about 25% are singletons and the top ten take 0.7% to 0.95%. Sequencing libraries of naive CD8 cells derived from roughly 20,000 to 1,000,000 sorted cells with 10%, 30% or 50% RNA. Using a CD8+CD4-CCR7+CD45RA+ phenotype, naive CD8 T cells were sorted. The study, taken as a whole, reports: Barcode sharing among identical TCR molecules could make large clones appear smaller.

This sequence originates from a human donor in good health. Some libraries in this study had Jurkat cell RNA spiked in. The chain recombines TRBV4-3 with TRBJ2-5, with D perhaps being TRBD1 or TRBD2 (5 bases each). Material: naive CD8+ T cells from blood, with Jurkat cell RNA spiked in. Subset denoted: FACS-sorted CD8+CD4-CCR7+CD45RA+ naive T cells. The CDR3 nucleotides read TGCGCCAGCAGCCAAGATCGTGGGACCAAGTACTTC. As protein: CASSQDRGTKYF.